The 27 T cell receptor beta chains below all came from one sample that was sequenced in a study of cytomegalovirus exposure and HLA in healthy donors. PCR was performed using 60 Vbeta and 13 Jbeta primers. Libraries were prepared by immunoSEQ multiplex PCR; TCRdb keeps only in-frame clonotypes and omits some of them. The sample lists about 110,000 clones, 60% to 75% occurring once. Material: PBMCs. The source is a man aged 35-49 years in good health and CMV-seropositive.

V is TRBV6-5 and J is TRBJ2-1; D is undetermined. Trimming removed 0 bases at V and 5 bases at J, with 5 bases between. The CDR3 loop spans 13 amino acids. CDR1 and CDR2 from the germline V gene are MNHEY and SVGAGI. CDR3 in DNA: TGTGCCAGCAGTTACTCGCACAACAATGAGCAGTTCTTC. This codes for CASSYSHNNEQFF.

This clone was counted between two and nine times. V gene TRBV5-4 combines with J gene TRBJ2-3; D might be TRBD1 (5 bases). V lost 4 bases and J 2 bases, leaving 8 bases between the germline ends. This CDR3 has 13 residues. Germline loops: CDR1 SGHNT, CDR2 YYREEE (reference sequence). CDR3 sequence (DNA): TGTGCCAGCAGCCTGACAGTCACAGATACGCAGTATTTT. This encodes CASSLTVTDTQYF.

This chain uses TRBV11-3 with TRBJ2-1; unclear D gene. Per the germline V gene, CDR1 is SGHNT and CDR2 is YENEEA. This CDR3 has 11 residues. The ends were cut back, 1 base at V and 10 bases at J, with 5 bases in the middle. CDR3 DNA sequence: TGTGCCAGCAGCTTAGGGGCAGAGCAGTTCTTC. The encoded protein is CASSLGAEQFF.

The genes are TRBV30 and TRBJ1-6; D is perhaps TRBD1 (6 bases). V dropped 2 bases and J dropped 6 bases, with 8 bases sitting between them. This CDR3 comprises 13 residues. Germline values: CDR1 GTSNPN, CDR2 SVGIG (reference sequence). This chain's CDR3 is CAWSRGANSPLHF. The CDR3 DNA is TGTGCCTGGAGTCGGGGGGCTAATTCACCCCTCCACTTT.

The J gene is TRBJ2-3, the V gene TRBV30; 8 nucleotides line up with TRBD2. The J segment lost 1 base and the V segment lost 5 bases, leaving 5 bases of the junction unmatched. CDR1 is GTSNPN and CDR2 is SVGIG in the germline V gene (reference sequence). This CDR3 spans 14 amino acids. CDR3 nucleotide sequence: TGTGCCTGGCAAAGCGGGAGTGGCACAGATACGCAGTATTTT. It is translated as CAWQSGSGTDTQYF.

This sequence joins TRBV5-4 and TRBJ2-7; 9 bases align to TRBD2. The CDR3 totals 15 residues. CDR1 and CDR2 (germline): SGHNT, YYREEE (reference sequence). Trimming at V came to 5 bases and at J to 2 bases, leaving 8 bases not matched to a gene. CDR3 loop: CASSGASGVAYEQYF. CDR3 nucleotides: TGTGCCAGCAGTGGGGCTAGCGGGGTTGCCTACGAGCAGTACTTC.

V gene TRBV4-2 combines with J gene TRBJ2-1, with TRBD1 matching over 8 bases. Per germline, CDR1 LGHNA and CDR2 YNFKEQ. The CDR3 is 16 residues long. Unmatched junction bases numbered 11, after V lost 0 bases and J lost 10 bases. The CDR3 DNA follows: TGTGCCAGCAGCCAAGATGGACAGGGACATACAAGCGAGCAGTTCTTC. It encodes CASSQDGQGHTSEQFF.

DNA of the CDR3: TGCGCCAGCAGCTGGGGGCCAGGGACGAATGAGCAGTTCTTC. It translates to CASSWGPGTNEQFF. This chain joins TRBV5-1 and TRBJ2-1; perhaps TRBD1 as D (6 bases). CDR1 SGHRS and CDR2 YFSETQ come from the germline V gene. The CDR3 spans 14 residues. V shed 3 bases and J shed 7 bases, with 14 bases lying between them.

This clone was picked up a small number of times. The J gene is TRBJ2-7, the V gene TRBV2, with D possibly being TRBD1 (6 bases). The CDR3 is 12 amino acids. The V gene's germline CDR1 is SNHLY and CDR2 FYNNEI. The V gene lost 7 bases and the J gene lost 6 bases, with 13 bases spanning the gap. CDR3 sequence (DNA): TGTGCCAGCACCGGCAGGGGCTTCGAGCAGTACGTC. Translating it yields CASTGRGFEQYV.

V gene TRBV6-1 combines with J gene TRBJ2-7; 9 bases match TRBD1. Trimming removed 7 bases from V and 0 bases from J; junction bases left unmatched: 4. CDR3 length: 14 amino acids. Germline-derived CDR1 and CDR2 are MNHNS and SASEGT. This chain's CDR3 is CASNLDRGSYEQYF. The CDR3 DNA follows: TGTGCCAGCAATTTGGACAGGGGCTCCTACGAGCAGTACTTC.

The V and J genes are TRBV10-1 and TRBJ2-7; weak D call: TRBD1 (5 bases). The germline V and J ends were trimmed by 1 base and 0 bases, with 13 bases remaining between them. The CDR3 sequence is 16 residues long. Germline V CDR1 and CDR2: WNHNN, SYGVQD (reference sequence). CDR3 nucleotides: TGCGCCAGCAGTGAGTTCCTGGGGCAGAGCTCCTACGAGCAGTACGTC. Translated: CASSEFLGQSSYEQYV.

The chain uses TRBV4-3 and TRBJ1-3; no firm D call. The CDR3 covers 15 residues. Germline lookup yields CDR1 LGHNA and CDR2 YSLEER. V gave up 0 bases and J gave up 4 bases, with 10 bases separating them. The CDR3 coding sequence is TGCGCCAGCAGCCAAGATGGAGAAGGAGGAAACACCATATATTTT. Translation: CASSQDGEGGNTIYF.

The chain has TRBV27 and TRBJ2-2; D is perhaps TRBD2 (5 bases). CDR1 is MNHEY and CDR2 is SMNVEV in the germline V gene (reference sequence). This CDR3 contains 15 residues. The germline V and J ends were trimmed by 4 bases and 2 bases, with 11 bases remaining between them. The CDR3 sequence: CASSSRGSNTGELFF. CDR3 nucleotides: TGTGCCAGCAGTTCCCGAGGGTCCAACACCGGGGAGCTGTTTTTT.

This sequence joins TRBV6-1 and TRBJ2-7; 8 bases are a match to TRBD2. V gave up 2 bases and J gave up 6 bases; unmatched junction bases: 9. In germline, CDR1 is MNHNS, CDR2 SASEGT. The CDR3 runs to 15 residues. CDR3: CASSESDSGSFEQYV. As DNA, the CDR3 is TGTGCCAGCAGTGAAAGTGACAGCGGGAGCTTCGAGCAGTACGTC.

The V and J genes are TRBV25-1 and TRBJ2-1; 10 bases match TRBD1. The junction had 10 bases not matched to a gene; V was cut back by 4 bases and J by 7 bases. The CDR3 has 16 amino acids. Germline V CDR1 and CDR2: MGHDK, SYGVNS. CDR3 loop: CASSAWGTGAGNEQFF. CDR3 coding DNA: TGTGCCAGCAGTGCGTGGGGGACAGGGGCGGGGAATGAGCAGTTCTTC. The full variable domain, its missing parts supplied by reference TRBV25-1 and TRBJ2-1, is EADIYQTPRYLVIGTGKKITLECSQTMGHDKMYWYQQDPGMELHLIHYSYGVNSTEKGDLSSESTVSRIRTEHFPLTLESARPSHTSQYLCASSAWGTGAGNEQFFGPGTRLTVL.

The chain recombines TRBV27 with TRBJ1-2, with D possibly TRBD1 on 5 matching bases. The V end lost 2 bases, the J end lost 4 bases, and 11 bases lay between the germline ends. The CDR3 runs 14 residues. Germline V gives CDR1 MNHEY, CDR2 SMNVEV (reference sequence). Written as DNA, the CDR3 is TGTGCCAGCAGTTTAGGCAGGGCCGGCTATGGCTACACCTTC. Amino acid sequence: CASSLGRAGYGYTF.

V and J are TRBV7-9 and TRBJ2-2; perhaps TRBD1 as D (6 bases). V was cut by 6 bases and J by 5 bases, with 13 bases left in between. Germline CDR1 is SEHNR and CDR2 is FQNEAQ (reference sequence). The CDR3 sequence is 14 residues long. The CDR3 loop is CASRRAQGTGELFF. Written as DNA, the CDR3 is TGTGCCAGCAGAAGAGCACAGGGAACCGGGGAGCTGTTTTTT.

This clone occurred once. The rearrangement uses TRBV9 and TRBJ1-1, with 8 bases that match TRBD1. Germline-derived CDR1 and CDR2 are SGDLS and YYNGEE. The V segment lost 5 bases and the J segment 9 bases; nucleotides outside the gene matches: 9. The CDR3 covers 13 residues. The CDR3 bases are TGTGCCAGCAGACCAGGGACAGGTCAACAAGCTTTCTTT. Translation: CASRPGTGQQAFF.

V is TRBV18 and J is TRBJ1-2; D is perhaps TRBD1 (5 bases). Germline CDR1 KGHSH, CDR2 LQKENI. There are 16 residues in the CDR3. With 2 bases removed from V and 4 bases from J, the gap between germline ends came to 17 bases. The DNA for the CDR3 is TGTGCCAGCTCACCAGAAGGTTACGGGGGTACCTATGGCTACACCTTC. Protein: CASSPEGYGGTYGYTF.

With regard to this clone: The conserved closing phenylalanine or tryptophan is absent in this CDR3, likely reflecting a read error. No DNA is shown, since the ends of the CDR3 on it are uncertain; the CDR3 is the one TCRdb lists. J is TRBJ1-1 and V is TRBV6-1. 9 amino acids form the CDR3, both terminal residues included. Germline CDR1 MNHNS, CDR2 SASEGT. The CDR3 is CASSEGGGL.

The chain uses TRBV19 and TRBJ2-2, with 11 positions matching TRBD2. This CDR3 has 19 amino acids. Germline V CDR1 and CDR2: LNHDA, SQIVND (reference sequence). Trimming at V came to 1 base and at J to 1 base, leaving 8 bases not matched to a gene. CDR3 DNA sequence: TGTGCCAGTAGTATAGGGGAATTCGGACTAGCGGGGAACACCGGGGAGCTGTTTTTT. This gives the protein CASSIGEFGLAGNTGELFF.

The chain is built from TRBV7-2 and TRBJ2-1, with 9 bases that match TRBD2. CDR3 size: 16 residues. V gave up 4 bases and J gave up 1 base; unmatched junction bases: 5. Per germline, CDR1 SGHTA and CDR2 FQGNSA. The DNA of the CDR3 is TGTGCCAGCAGCTCCGATAGCGGGAGTTCCTACAATGAGCAGTTCTTC. Translation gives CASSSDSGSSYNEQFF.

This clone was observed a few times. This sequence joins TRBV7-8 and TRBJ1-3; unclear D gene. Trimming cost V 2 bases and J 5 bases, with 13 bases left between them. CDR3 length equals 15 residues. Germline loops: CDR1 SGHVS, CDR2 FQNEAQ. The CDR3, as DNA: TGTGCCAGCAGCTTACCCGGCGGAGGAAGAAACACCATATATTTT. Protein sequence: CASSLPGGGRNTIYF.

V and J are TRBV6-5 and TRBJ2-3; 7 bases match TRBD2. The junction had 5 bases not matched to a gene; V was cut back by 0 bases and J by 2 bases. The CDR3 spans 16 residues. Germline V gene sequence: CDR1 MNHEY, CDR2 SVGAGI. The CDR3 DNA reads as TGTGCCAGCAGTTACTCGCCTAGCGGTTTCACAGATACGCAGTATTTT. Its protein is CASSYSPSGFTDTQYF.

The rearrangement joins TRBV27 to TRBJ2-7, with 7 bases lining up with TRBD1. V lost 5 bases and J lost 3; bases outside the gene matches: 4. Germline assignment: CDR1 MNHEY and CDR2 SMNVEV (reference sequence). This CDR3 comprises 13 residues. As DNA, the CDR3 is TGTGCCAGCAGTGTCCGGGACAGCTACGAGCAGTACTTC. This encodes CASSVRDSYEQYF.

This rearrangement joins TRBV30 to TRBJ2-2, with a tentative D call TRBD2 (6 bases). Germline CDR1 is GTSNPN and CDR2 is SVGIG (reference sequence). CDR3 length: 15 residues. V was pared by 0 bases and J by 7 bases, with 15 bases between. The CDR3 loop is CAWSVLAGLSGELFF. DNA for the CDR3: TGTGCCTGGAGTGTATTGGCGGGGCTAAGCGGGGAGCTGTTTTTT.

J is TRBJ1-5 and V is TRBV7-9; D not certain. Germline-derived CDR1 and CDR2 are SEHNR and FQNEAQ (reference sequence). The CDR3 runs 13 residues. Trimming stripped 6 bases from V and 4 bases from J, with 10 bases between. CDR3 in DNA: TGTGCCAGCAGTTTAACAGAAAATCAGCCCCAGCATTTT. It yields the protein CASSLTENQPQHF.